This TCR beta chain appears in the sequencing data of a study of blood T cell repertoires in COVID-19. Study at large: Whether acute or convalescent, the COVID-19 samples came from the United States, Italy and Spain. PBMCs, B-cell-depleted T cells, or T cells provided the cDNA or gDNA that made up the material.

Data came from immunoSEQ multiplex PCR; TCRdb stores just in-frame clones and leaves some out. The data contain about 180,000 clones, 89% of them singletons. From germline, CDR1 is MNHNS and CDR2 SASEGT. The CDR3 is 13 residues long. V lost 0 bases and J lost 12; bases outside the gene matches: 7. The origin of this receptor is a man between 18 and 29 years old who had recovered from COVID-19. The chain recombines TRBV6-1 with TRBJ2-7; 8 positions match TRBD1. Sequenced material: peripheral blood. This CDR3 is CASSEALQGAGYF. In DNA form, the CDR3 reads TGTGCCAGCAGTGAAGCGCTTCAGGGGGCCGGGTACTTC.